Listed below are T cell receptor beta chains from one sample, sequenced in a study of blood T cells in healthy people across ages. MiXCR, run by TCRdb on the 5' RACE reads, gives a single entry per CDR3 protein. The sample includes 1,300,000 or so distinct CDR3 sequences, 45% to 70% of them seen just once. Sequenced: blood. The receptor source for this set is a man aged 18 to 29 in good health. CDR3s include the opening cysteine and the closing phenylalanine or tryptophan. D genes are given only for firm matches. Size values are once, few and many counts, or a class for expanded clones, and some rows have none.

J: TRBJ2-1; V: TRBV29-1; D: .; size: .; CDR3: CSAEIGSSNEQFF; DNA: TGCAGCGCTGAGATCGGCAGCTCCAATGAGCAGTTCTTC
J: TRBJ2-7; V: TRBV12-3/TRBV12-4; D: .; size: .; CDR3: CASSYRVMAEQYF; DNA: TGTGCCAGCAGTTACAGGGTCATGGCCGAGCAGTACTTC
J: TRBJ2-3; V: TRBV29-1; D: .; size: .; CDR3: CSVVGVAEPSTDTQYF; DNA: TGCAGCGTTGTCGGGGTAGCGGAGCCTAGCACAGATACGCAGTATTTT
J: TRBJ2-3; V: TRBV7-6; D: .; size: .; CDR3: CASSSMAGPSTDTQYF; DNA: TGTGCCAGCAGCTCGATGGCAGGACCTAGCACAGATACGCAGTATTTT
J: TRBJ2-3; V: TRBV3-1; D: TRBD2; size: .; CDR3: CASSLTGGSTDTQYF; DNA: TGTGCCAGCAGCTTAACGGGGGGGAGCACAGATACGCAGTATTTT
J: TRBJ1-1; V: TRBV20-1; D: .; size: few; CDR3: CSARTQLGTREAFF; DNA: TGCAGTGCTAGGACCCAGTTAGGGACCCGTGAAGCTTTCTTT
J: TRBJ2-3; V: TRBV10-3; D: TRBD2; size: many; CDR3: CAISERTSGSDTQYF; DNA: TGTGCCATCAGTGAGCGGACTAGCGGAAGTGATACGCAGTATTTT
J: TRBJ2-3; V: TRBV7-2; D: .; size: few; CDR3: CASSVAVFSTDTQYF; DNA: TGTGCCAGCAGCGTAGCGGTCTTCAGCACAGATACGCAGTATTTT
J: TRBJ2-3; V: TRBV20-1; D: .; size: few; CDR3: CSARERGSTDTQYF; DNA: TGCAGTGCTAGAGAGCGTGGGTCTACAGATACGCAGTATTTT
J: TRBJ2-5; V: TRBV10-3; D: TRBD1; size: .; CDR3: CAISELWTGRGETQYF; DNA: TGTGCCATCAGTGAGCTTTGGACAGGGAGAGGAGAGACCCAGTACTTC
J: TRBJ2-7; V: TRBV27; D: TRBD2; size: .; CDR3: CASRSPGLAVPYEQYF; DNA: TGTGCCAGCCGATCCCCGGGGCTAGCGGTCCCCTACGAGCAGTACTTC
J: TRBJ2-5; V: TRBV7-2; D: TRBD1; size: .; CDR3: CASSQRTGVLQETQYF; DNA: TGTGCCAGCAGCCAAAGGACAGGAGTCCTGCAAGAGACCCAGTACTTC
J: TRBJ1-5; V: TRBV7-9; D: .; size: .; CDR3: CASSLRDQPQHF; DNA: TGTGCCAGCAGTTTACGGGATCAGCCCCAGCATTTT
J: TRBJ2-2; V: TRBV29-1; D: TRBD2; size: few; CDR3: CSVDVLAGDGGELFF; DNA: TGCAGCGTTGATGTCCTAGCGGGAGACGGCGGGGAGCTGTTTTTT
J: TRBJ2-3; V: TRBV29-1; D: .; size: few; CDR3: CSVEEGGSTDTQYF; DNA: TGCAGCGTGGAAGAAGGGGGTTCCACAGATACGCAGTATTTT
J: TRBJ2-1; V: TRBV3-1; D: .; size: .; CDR3: CASSQERSFPYNEQFF; DNA: TGTGCCAGCAGCCAAGAGCGGAGTTTTCCCTACAATGAGCAGTTCTTC
J: TRBJ2-7; V: TRBV10-3; D: .; size: .; CDR3: CAISESWQANYEQYF; DNA: TGTGCCATCAGTGAGTCATGGCAGGCAAACTACGAGCAGTACTTC
J: TRBJ2-7; V: TRBV28; D: .; size: .; CDR3: CASSLLWALKSGQYF; DNA: TGTGCCAGCAGTTTATTGTGGGCCCTTAAGAGCGGCCAGTACTTC
J: TRBJ2-4; V: TRBV10-3; D: .; size: .; CDR3: CAISQTYYERYF; DNA: TGTGCCATCAGCCAGACCTACTACGAGCGGTACTTC
J: TRBJ1-3; V: TRBV7-9; D: .; size: many; CDR3: CASSANGFTIYF; DNA: TGTGCCAGCAGCGCTAACGGGTTCACCATATATTTT
J: TRBJ2-3; V: TRBV2; D: .; size: few; CDR3: CASRAGLTSTDTQYF; DNA: TGTGCCAGCAGGGCGGGGCTAACTAGCACAGATACGCAGTATTTT
J: TRBJ2-5; V: TRBV20-1; D: TRBD2; size: once; CDR3: CSALASREGSNEQYF; DNA: TGCAGTGCCCTGGCATCGCGGGAGGGCTCCAATGAGCAGTACTTC
J: TRBJ2-6; V: TRBV12-3/TRBV12-4; D: .; size: .; CDR3: CASWARGPGANVLTF; DNA: TGTGCCAGCTGGGCCCGGGGACCTGGGGCCAACGTCCTGACTTTC
J: TRBJ2-1; V: TRBV11-1; D: TRBD1; size: .; CDR3: CASSPGTAYYNEQFF; DNA: TGTGCCAGCAGCCCAGGGACAGCATATTACAATGAGCAGTTCTTC
J: TRBJ1-2; V: TRBV4-2; D: .; size: .; CDR3: CASSQVAQQKYGYTF; DNA: TGTGCCAGCAGCCAAGTTGCCCAACAGAAGTATGGCTACACCTTC
J: TRBJ1-5; V: TRBV6-2/TRBV6-3; D: TRBD1; size: .; CDR3: CASNRGQGLNQPQHF; DNA: TGTGCCAGCAATCGGGGACAGGGTCTCAATCAGCCCCAGCATTTT
J: TRBJ2-3; V: TRBV20-1; D: .; size: once; CDR3: CSARDTASTDTQYF; DNA: TGCAGTGCTCGAGACACCGCTAGCACAGATACGCAGTATTTT
J: TRBJ1-2; V: TRBV27; D: .; size: few; CDR3: CASSSRLDYGYTF; DNA: TGTGCCAGCAGTTCAAGGTTGGACTATGGCTACACCTTC
J: TRBJ1-6; V: TRBV15; D: TRBD1; size: .; CDR3: CATSRDSGTGGSPLHF; DNA: TGTGCCACCAGCAGAGATTCCGGGACAGGTGGTAGTCCCCTCCACTTT
J: TRBJ2-3; V: TRBV29-1; D: .; size: many; CDR3: CSVLADTQYF; DNA: TGCAGCGTTCTGGCGGATACGCAGTATTTT
J: TRBJ2-5; V: TRBV11-2; D: .; size: .; CDR3: CASSLVVGYQETQYF; DNA: TGTGCCAGCAGCTTAGTTGTTGGATACCAAGAGACCCAGTACTTC
J: TRBJ1-2; V: TRBV29-1; D: .; size: .; CDR3: CSVGASGYTF; DNA: TGCAGCGTTGGGGCCTCGGGCTACACCTTC
J: TRBJ2-3; V: TRBV7-2; D: TRBD2; size: few; CDR3: CASSLQRGGHTQYF; DNA: TGTGCCAGCAGCCTACAGCGGGGGGGCCATACGCAGTATTTT
J: TRBJ2-5; V: TRBV10-1; D: .; size: .; CDR3: CASGTRETQYF; DNA: TGCGCCAGTGGGACGCGAGAGACCCAGTACTTC
J: TRBJ2-7; V: TRBV2; D: TRBD1; size: .; CDR3: CASSDMRGQGNEQYF; DNA: TGTGCCAGCAGTGACATGCGGGGACAGGGGAACGAGCAGTACTTC
J: TRBJ2-7; V: TRBV20-1; D: TRBD2; size: few; CDR3: CSAWIFSGEVYEQYF; DNA: TGCAGTGCTTGGATTTTTAGCGGGGAAGTCTACGAGCAGTACTTC
J: TRBJ2-7; V: TRBV11-2; D: .; size: .; CDR3: CASSEPPGSTYEQYF; DNA: TGTGCCAGCAGCGAACCTCCCGGGAGCACCTACGAGCAGTACTTC
J: TRBJ2-7; V: TRBV7-6; D: .; size: .; CDR3: CASSPGGADPYEQYF; DNA: TGTGCCAGCAGCCCCGGGGGCGCCGATCCCTACGAGCAGTACTTC
J: TRBJ2-2; V: TRBV3-1; D: TRBD1; size: .; CDR3: CAVQGACTGELFF; DNA: TGTGCAGTACAGGGGGCGTGCACCGGGGAGCTGTTTTTT
J: TRBJ2-5; V: TRBV4-3; D: .; size: few; CDR3: CASSLGSRGTQYF; DNA: TGCGCCAGCAGCCTCGGTTCAAGAGGGACCCAGTACTTC
J: TRBJ1-5; V: TRBV5-5; D: .; size: few; CDR3: CASSLLLRQLNQPQHF; DNA: TGTGCCAGCAGCTTGCTTCTCAGACAGCTCAATCAGCCCCAGCATTTT
J: TRBJ1-5; V: TRBV25-1; D: .; size: .; CDR3: CASSGGVGQPQHF; DNA: TGTGCCAGCTCCGGAGGAGTGGGTCAGCCCCAGCATTTT
J: TRBJ2-3; V: TRBV20-1; D: TRBD2; size: .; CDR3: CSARASTGAGGPGTQYF; DNA: TGCAGTGCTAGAGCATCAACCGGGGCGGGAGGGCCAGGAACGCAGTATTTT
J: TRBJ1-4; V: TRBV4-3; D: TRBD1; size: once; CDR3: CASSQARTGGEKLFF; DNA: TGCGCCAGCAGCCAGGCCCGGACAGGCGGTGAAAAACTGTTTTTT
J: TRBJ2-7; V: TRBV7-9; D: TRBD1; size: few; CDR3: CASSSPRDSLFYEQYF; DNA: TGTGCCAGCAGCTCCCCCCGGGACAGCCTTTTCTACGAGCAGTACTTC
J: TRBJ1-2; V: TRBV28; D: .; size: .; CDR3: CASSLSAGMANYGYTF; DNA: TGTGCCAGCAGTTTATCCGCCGGGATGGCCAACTATGGCTACACCTTC
J: TRBJ2-7; V: TRBV6-5; D: .; size: few; CDR3: CASSTFGGATDYEQYF; DNA: TGTGCCAGCAGTACCTTTGGAGGGGCGACTGACTACGAGCAGTACTTC
J: TRBJ2-6; V: TRBV6-1; D: .; size: .; CDR3: CASSEASPNTGSGANVLTF; DNA: TGTGCCAGCAGTGAAGCGTCCCCAAACACAGGGTCTGGGGCCAACGTCCTGACTTTC
J: TRBJ1-5; V: TRBV20-1; D: .; size: .; CDR3: CSASAPGVSNQPQHF; DNA: TGCAGTGCGAGTGCACCGGGGGTAAGCAATCAGCCCCAGCATTTT
J: TRBJ1-6; V: TRBV7-9; D: .; size: .; CDR3: CASRTGQTDSPLHF; DNA: TGTGCCAGCAGAACGGGGCAGACAGATTCACCCCTCCACTTT
J: TRBJ1-1; V: TRBV20-1; D: .; size: .; CDR3: CSARILPDTEAFF; DNA: TGCAGTGCTAGGATCTTGCCGGACACTGAAGCTTTCTTT
J: TRBJ1-2; V: TRBV5-1; D: .; size: few; CDR3: CASSTTNGYTF; DNA: TGCGCCAGCAGCACGACTAATGGCTACACCTTC